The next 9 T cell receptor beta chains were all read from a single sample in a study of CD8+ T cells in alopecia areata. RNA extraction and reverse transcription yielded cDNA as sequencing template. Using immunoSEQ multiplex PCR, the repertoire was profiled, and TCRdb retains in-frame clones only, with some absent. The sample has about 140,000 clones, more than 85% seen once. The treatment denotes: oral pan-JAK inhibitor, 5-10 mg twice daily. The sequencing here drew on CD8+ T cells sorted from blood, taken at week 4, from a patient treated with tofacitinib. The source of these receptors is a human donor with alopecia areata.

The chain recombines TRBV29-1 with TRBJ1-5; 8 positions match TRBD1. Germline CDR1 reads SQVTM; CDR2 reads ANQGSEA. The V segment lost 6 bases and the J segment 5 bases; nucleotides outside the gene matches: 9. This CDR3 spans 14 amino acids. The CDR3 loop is CSVLQGDIDQPQHF. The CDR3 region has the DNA TGCAGCGTCTTACAGGGGGACATAGATCAGCCCCAGCATTTT.

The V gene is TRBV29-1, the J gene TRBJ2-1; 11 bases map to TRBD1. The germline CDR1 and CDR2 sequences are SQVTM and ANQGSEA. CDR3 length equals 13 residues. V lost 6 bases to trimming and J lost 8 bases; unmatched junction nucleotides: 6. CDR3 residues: CSVPGQGAYEQFF. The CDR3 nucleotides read TGCAGCGTCCCCGGACAGGGGGCGTATGAGCAGTTCTTC.

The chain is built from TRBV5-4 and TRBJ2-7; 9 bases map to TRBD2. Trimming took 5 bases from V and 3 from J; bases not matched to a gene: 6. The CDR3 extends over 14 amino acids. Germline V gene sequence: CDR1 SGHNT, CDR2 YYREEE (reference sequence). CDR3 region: CASSLGGGDYEQYF. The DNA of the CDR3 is TGTGCCAGCAGTCTGGGCGGGGGGGACTACGAGCAGTACTTC.

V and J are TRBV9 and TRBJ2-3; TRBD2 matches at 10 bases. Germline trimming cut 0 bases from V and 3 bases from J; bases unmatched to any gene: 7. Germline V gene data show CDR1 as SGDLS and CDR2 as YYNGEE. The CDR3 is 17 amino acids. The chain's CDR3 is CASSVDGAGGPTDTQYF. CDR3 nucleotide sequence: TGTGCCAGCAGCGTAGATGGAGCGGGGGGGCCTACAGATACGCAGTATTTT.

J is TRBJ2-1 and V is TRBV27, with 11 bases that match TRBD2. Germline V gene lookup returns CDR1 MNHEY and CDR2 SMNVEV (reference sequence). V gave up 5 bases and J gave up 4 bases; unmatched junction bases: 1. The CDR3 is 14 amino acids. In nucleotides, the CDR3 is TGTGCCAGCAGTCTAGCGGGAGGATACAATGAGCAGTTCTTC. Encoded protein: CASSLAGGYNEQFF.

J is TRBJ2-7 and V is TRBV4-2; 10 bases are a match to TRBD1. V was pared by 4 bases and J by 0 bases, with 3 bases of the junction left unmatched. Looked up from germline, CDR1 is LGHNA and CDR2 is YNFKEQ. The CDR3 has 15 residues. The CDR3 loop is CASSPRTGGSYEQYF. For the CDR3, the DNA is TGTGCCAGCAGCCCCAGGACAGGGGGCTCCTACGAGCAGTACTTC.

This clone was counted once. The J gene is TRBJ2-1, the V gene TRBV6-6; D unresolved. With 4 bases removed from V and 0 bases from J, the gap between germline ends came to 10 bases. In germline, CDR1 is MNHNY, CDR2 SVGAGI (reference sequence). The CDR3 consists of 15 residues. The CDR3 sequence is CASSFRPSSYNEQFF. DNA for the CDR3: TGTGCCAGCAGTTTTAGGCCGAGCTCCTACAATGAGCAGTTCTTC.

CDR3 bases: TGTGCCAGCAGCTTACCTCGAATGCCCCAGAGCGGGACCACAGATACGCAGTATTTT. Amino acid sequence: CASSLPRMPQSGTTDTQYF. The rearrangement joins TRBV7-9 to TRBJ2-3, with TRBD2 matching over 7 bases. The J segment lost 2 bases and the V segment lost 2 bases, leaving 16 bases of the junction unmatched. Per germline, CDR1 SEHNR and CDR2 FQNEAQ (reference sequence). CDR3 size: 19 residues.

CDR3: CASSLTSGELQYF. CDR3 DNA sequence: TGCGCCAGCAGCTTGACTAGCGGAGAACTTCAGTACTTC. The gene calls are TRBV5-1 and TRBJ2-4; the match to TRBD2 covers 8 bases. The length of the CDR3 is 13 residues. V dropped 1 base and J dropped 11; count of bases not matched to a gene: 5. Germline V gene lookup returns CDR1 SGHRS and CDR2 YFSETQ. Variable domain in full (rest from reference TRBV5-1 and TRBJ2-4): KAGVTQTPRYLIKTRGQQVTLSCSPISGHRSVSWYQQTPGQGLQFLFEYFSETQRNKGNFPGRFSGRQFSNSRSEMNVSTLELGDSALYLCASSLTSGELQYFGAGTRLSVL.